This note documents a single T cell receptor beta chain sequence. Libraries were prepared by immunoSEQ multiplex PCR; TCRdb keeps only in-frame clonotypes and omits some of them. The table includes roughly 240,000 clones, around 85% detected once. The data are from a study of blood T cell repertoires in COVID-19. Study context: Researchers got acute and convalescent COVID-19 samples from the United States, Italy and Spain. T cells, B-cell-depleted T cells, or PBMCs supplied cDNA or gDNA.

The study drew participants aged about 18 to 89 years from 20 to 30 US areas. Which cohort a participant joined came from the clinical history participants gave. V lost 2 bases and J lost 6, with 19 bases in between. Germline V lookup: CDR1 LGHNA, CDR2 YSLEER. This CDR3 has 16 amino acids. The V gene is TRBV4-3, the J gene TRBJ1-2; no definite D call. This sequence was found in a woman aged 45 to 65 with acute COVID-19. Source material: PBMCs or T cells enriched from blood (not recorded which). The CDR3 sequence is CASSQSLPRGKDGYTF. DNA for the CDR3: TGCGCCAGCAGCCAAAGCCTTCCTCGGGGTAAGGATGGCTACACCTTC.